This TCR beta chain emerged from a study of blood T cell repertoires in COVID-19 (dated by TCRdb to 2020 to 2022). General notes on the study: Collaborator samples came from the United States, Italy and Spain and covered acute and convalescent phases of COVID-19. The samples were drawn from two sources: the first 160 participants of the ongoing ImmuneRACE study, and over 1,000 subjects contributed by 6 global collaborators. Where HLA class I and class II types were available, the types were taken from metadata supplied by the sample provider, not from assay-based typing. The repertoires were made available in a free public database intended to serve as a resource for research on the immune response to SARS-CoV-2. Deeply sampled blood TCRbeta repertoires from subjects exposed to, actively infected with, or recovered from COVID-19 were included in the dataset. The prospective study material was composed of cDNA or gDNA derived from T cells, B-cell-depleted T cells, or PBMCs. A de-identified subject ID, COVID-19 status, age in years and sex were almost always included in the sample metadata.

On this clone itself: The antigen this receptor binds is unknown. Nothing much larger sits one base from this clone, and base qualities are not available.

Participants in the prospective study were aged roughly 18 to 90 years, lived in 20 to 25 United States geographic areas, and enrolled through a virtual design. In the prospective study, participants were assigned to cohorts based on the clinical history participants reported in a screening survey and a study questionnaire. Each participant in the prospective study had whole blood, serum and a nasopharyngeal or oropharyngeal swab collected by mobile phlebotomists. Participants in the prospective study had the option to provide additional blood draws and questionnaires over a 2-month period. Blood samples from the prospective study were shipped frozen or at room temperature prior to DNA extraction. TCRbeta CDR3 regions were amplified from genomic DNA using the immunoSEQ Assay, a bias-controlled multiplex PCR. The paper's processing steps were these. Within the assay, amplification of reference gene primers was used to estimate how many nucleated cells each sample contained. To quantify the absolute abundance of each unique TCRbeta CDR3 rearrangement, sequence reads were collapsed and filtered. Productive Simpson clonality was computed per sample as the square root of Simpson's diversity index over productive rearrangements. Not all clones reach the TCRdb copy of this immuneACCESS table, which keeps in-frame sequences only. Checked studies attribute under half of the gap to unresolved V genes and leave the rest unexplained. The V and J calls and clone size come from that table; D and trimming were worked out from the DNA. This sample has 130,000 to 150,000 clones in its table, and approximately 88% of those were observed once. The top ten clones comprise 0.95% to 1.5% of the sample.

Reading the germline V gene gives CDR1 SGHTA and CDR2 FQGNSA. The V end gives up 8 bases and the J end 2 bases, leaving 6 bases in the junction not matched to a gene. Counted from cysteine to phenylalanine, this CDR3 has 15 amino acids. Of all the DNA, just the CDR3 is kept, 45 bases in frame from base 1. On the study overall, not on this receptor specifically: How much clinical and demographic metadata was included differed by source and by participant, and the metadata was provided uncurated.

This sequence was found in a woman aged 25-40 years with acute COVID-19. Recombination linked TRBV7-2 to TRBJ2-1; 10 bases in between match TRBD2. The material sequenced was PBMCs or T cells enriched from blood (not recorded which). CDR3 sequence: CASVITSGAYNEQFF. The DNA sequence is as follows: TGTGCCAGCGTAATAACTAGCGGGGCCTACAATGAGCAGTTCTTC.